Listed below are T cell receptor beta chains from one sample, sequenced in a study of blood T cell repertoires in COVID-19. Sequencing used immunoSEQ multiplex PCR; TCRdb keeps in-frame clones, though not all of them. The sample lists 200,000 to 250,000 clones, nearly 90% occurring once. Sequenced input: peripheral blood. All receptors come from a young man with active or convalescent COVID-19. CDR3s include the opening cysteine and the closing phenylalanine or tryptophan. D genes are given only for firm matches. The size of a clone is reported for some rows only, either as once, few or many, or as a class for expanded clones.

TGCGCCAGCAGCGTACCGGGACAGAATATGAACACTGAAGCTTTCTTT CASSVPGQNMNTEAFF TRBJ1-1 TRBD1 - TRBV5-1
TGCGCCAGCAGCCAAGATACTAGCGGGGGCCGGGGATATAGCACAGATACGCAGTATTTT CASSQDTSGGRGYSTDTQYF TRBJ2-3 TRBD2 - TRBV4-3
TGTGCCAGCTCACCCCGACTAGCGGGAGGCAGGGAGCAGTACTTC CASSPRLAGGREQYF TRBJ2-7 TRBD2 - TRBV18
TGTGCCAGCAGCTTGGCCATTTACAATGAGCAGTTCTTC CASSLAIYNEQFF TRBJ2-1 - - TRBV5-5
TGTGCCAGCAGTTACGCGGGCTTTGGCTACACCTTC CASSYAGFGYTF TRBJ1-2 - - TRBV27
TGTGCCAGCAGCGTAGGGTCGAGCCGTAACTCTGGAAACACCATATATTTT CASSVGSSRNSGNTIYF TRBJ1-3 - - TRBV9
- CASSSSGGTGELFF TRBJ2-2 - - TRBV7-7
TGTGCCAGCAGCTCACAGAGCACAGATACGCAGTATTTT CASSSQSTDTQYF TRBJ2-3 - - TRBV7-9
TGTGCCAGCAGCGTTGGCACCAACTCTGGAAACACCATATATTTT CASSVGTNSGNTIYF TRBJ1-3 - - TRBV9
TGTGCCAGCAGCTTCTTCCGGGACAGGACCTCGGGCTACACCTTC CASSFFRDRTSGYTF TRBJ1-2 TRBD1 - TRBV11-2
TGTGCCAGCAGAGGGGGCTTCTCATCCACTGAAGCTTTCTTT CASRGGFSSTEAFF TRBJ1-1 TRBD1 - TRBV6-5
TGTGCCAGCAGCCAACGGCAGGGGGTGGTAAGTGAAAAACTGTTTTTT CASSQRQGVVSEKLFF TRBJ1-4 TRBD1 once TRBV3-1/TRBV3-2
TGTGCCAGCTCACCACCGGGCGGGGAGCCCCAGCATTTT CASSPPGGEPQHF TRBJ1-5 - - TRBV18
TGTGCCAGCAGTTTATTTGCCAGTCCTGAAGCTTTCTTT CASSLFASPEAFF TRBJ1-1 - - TRBV28
TGCGCCAGCAGCCAAGACAGGGAAGCGAGGACTGAAGCTTTCTTT CASSQDREARTEAFF TRBJ1-1 - - TRBV4-1
TGCAGCGTTGAATTTTCGGACAGAGTACTGAACACTGAAGCTTTCTTT CSVEFSDRVLNTEAFF TRBJ1-1 - - TRBV29-1
TGTGCCAGCAGTCAGACTAGCGGGGGCGGCGAGCAGTACTTC CASSQTSGGGEQYF TRBJ2-7 TRBD2 - TRBV28
TGTGCCAGCAGCCAATCAGGGATAGGGGGAGAAGAGCAGTACTTC CASSQSGIGGEEQYF TRBJ2-7 - - TRBV16